The 18 T cell receptor beta chains below were found in one sample sequenced in a study of blood T cell repertoires in COVID-19. TCRdb keeps only in-frame clones here, not all; method: immunoSEQ multiplex PCR. The sample lists 150,000 to 200,000 clones, approximately 87% occurring once. Material for sequencing was PBMCs or T cells enriched from blood (not recorded which). The source is a woman between 50 and 59 years old who had recovered from COVID-19.

This clone was recorded only once. V is TRBV6-2 or TRBV6-3 and J is TRBJ1-5; perhaps TRBD1 as D (5 bases). CDR1 is MNHEY and CDR2 is SVGEGT in the germline V gene. The length of the CDR3 is 13 residues. Trimming stripped 4 bases from V and 6 bases from J, with 10 bases between. The CDR3 bases are TGTGCCAGCAGTTCCGACAGAAGTCAGCCCCAGCATTTT. Residues: CASSSDRSQPQHF.

V is TRBV11-3 and J is TRBJ2-1, with D possibly matching TRBD1 (5 bases). This CDR3 comprises 13 residues. Trimming pared 0 bases from V and 15 bases from J, leaving 15 bases between. Germline V gene lookup returns CDR1 SGHNT and CDR2 YENEEA. This CDR3 is CASSLDSGRTRFF. CDR3 coding DNA: TGTGCCAGCAGCTTAGACTCAGGGCGGACCCGGTTCTTC.

The CDR3 protein is CASSPKKTELNIQYF. CDR3 nucleotides: TGTGCCAGCAGCCCTAAAAAGACAGAGTTAAACATTCAGTACTTC. The chain joins TRBV11-3 to TRBJ2-4, with D maybe TRBD1 (5 bases). In germline, CDR1 is SGHNT, CDR2 YENEEA. There are 15 residues in the CDR3. The ends were cut back, 5 bases at V and 6 bases at J, with 17 bases in the middle.

The rearrangement joins TRBV7-2 to TRBJ1-1; D is unclear. Trimming shortened V by 0 bases and J by 5 bases, and 13 bases separated the two germline ends. This CDR3 has 15 amino acids. Germline V lookup: CDR1 SGHTA, CDR2 FQGNSA. The CDR3 DNA sequence: TGTGCCAGCAGCTTAGCAGGCCTAGCGGGGACTGAAGCTTTCTTT. It is translated as CASSLAGLAGTEAFF.

The rearrangement uses TRBV11-2 and TRBJ2-6; D is uncertain. CDR1 and CDR2 from the germline V gene are SGHAT and FQNNGV. The ends were cut back, 2 bases at V and 3 bases at J, with 5 bases in the middle. This CDR3 contains 14 residues. The CDR3 here is CASSLHGGANVLTF. The CDR3, as DNA: TGTGCCAGCAGCTTACACGGTGGGGCCAACGTCCTGACTTTC.

CDR3 nucleotide sequence: TGTGCCAGCATGGGACAGGGAAATTCACCCCTCCACTTT. Its translation is CASMGQGNSPLHF. This chain connects TRBV2 to TRBJ1-6, with 9 bases fitting TRBD1. The CDR3 has 13 residues. CDR1 SNHLY and CDR2 FYNNEI come from the germline V gene. With V trimmed by 7 bases and J by 7 bases, 2 bases remained unmatched.

The chain couples TRBV7-2 to TRBJ1-2; 7 positions match TRBD1. This CDR3 is 15 amino acids long. Germline V gene data show CDR1 as SGHTA and CDR2 as FQGNSA. V lost 4 bases, J lost 4 bases, and 9 bases stayed unmatched. The CDR3 region is CASSSPLTGSYGYTF. The CDR3 region has the DNA TGTGCCAGCAGCTCCCCTTTGACAGGGTCCTATGGCTACACCTTC.

The V gene is TRBV27, the J gene TRBJ1-3; 9 positions match TRBD1. Germline-derived CDR1 and CDR2 are MNHEY and SMNVEV (reference sequence). The CDR3 is made up of 14 amino acids. V lost 6 bases, J lost 2 bases, and 2 bases stayed unmatched. The CDR3, as DNA: TGTGCCAGCAGCAGGGACAGGGCTGGAAACACCATATATTTT. Amino acids: CASSRDRAGNTIYF.

This chain joins TRBV27 and TRBJ1-1; perhaps TRBD1 as D (5 bases). V was trimmed by 7 bases and J by 0 bases, leaving 9 bases between them. Germline loops: CDR1 MNHEY, CDR2 SMNVEV (reference sequence). This CDR3 spans 13 amino acids. The CDR3 bases are TGTGCCAGCACCGGGGGAATGAACACTGAAGCTTTCTTT. Residues: CASTGGMNTEAFF.

The DNA of the CDR3 is TGTGCCAGCAGTTATTTAGCGGGAGTGAACCAAGAGACCCAGTACTTC. It translates to CASSYLAGVNQETQYF. The chain joins TRBV6-6 to TRBJ2-5, with 9 bases aligning to TRBD2. Unmatched junction bases numbered 5, after V lost 3 bases and J lost 0 bases. The CDR3 runs 16 residues. CDR1 MNHNY and CDR2 SVGAGI come from the germline V gene (reference sequence).

CDR3 loop: CAIRPGTTLPYGYTF. CDR3 DNA sequence: TGTGCCATCAGACCCGGGACAACCCTACCCTATGGCTACACCTTC. V gene TRBV10-3 combines with J gene TRBJ1-2; a weak D match, TRBD1 (6 bases). CDR1 ENHRY and CDR2 SYGVKD come from the germline V gene. This CDR3 spans 15 amino acids. V was cut by 6 bases and J by 4 bases, with 18 bases left in between.

The J gene is TRBJ1-1, the V gene TRBV18, with a tentative D call TRBD1 (5 bases). Germline V gene data show CDR1 as KGHSH and CDR2 as LQKENI. This CDR3 is built from 15 residues. The V and J ends lost 0 bases and 1 base respectively, with 9 bases between them. The CDR3 nucleotides are TGTGCCAGCTCACCACCTGGACAACAGAACACTGAAGCTTTCTTT. As protein: CASSPPGQQNTEAFF.

The chain employs TRBV9 and TRBJ1-1; 7 nucleotides match TRBD1. The junction had 2 bases not matched to a gene; V was cut back by 3 bases and J by 0 bases. Germline V gene lookup returns CDR1 SGDLS and CDR2 YYNGEE. The CDR3 contains 14 residues. The DNA for the CDR3 is TGTGCCAGCAGCGCCACAGGGGTGAACACTGAAGCTTTCTTT. Translation gives CASSATGVNTEAFF.

The V call is TRBV5-8, the J call TRBJ1-2; 8 positions agree with TRBD1. CDR1 is SGHTS, CDR2 YDEGEE, per germline. The V gene end was trimmed by 6 bases and the J gene end by 6 bases; junction bases not matched to a gene: 16. The CDR3 length is 16 residues. CDR3 sequence reads: CASNSELLTGEHGYTF. Here the CDR3 DNA reads TGTGCCAGCAACAGCGAACTCCTGACAGGGGAGCATGGCTACACCTTC.

The V call is TRBV7-9, the J call TRBJ1-5, with D hard to call. V lost 7 bases to trimming and J lost 4 bases, with 14 bases between them. The CDR3 extends over 14 amino acids. Germline V gene sequence: CDR1 SEHNR, CDR2 FQNEAQ (reference sequence). In DNA, the CDR3 is TGTGCCAGCAACACTGAGGATATTAATCAGCCCCAGCATTTT. This gives the protein CASNTEDINQPQHF.

This clone is a singleton in its sample. J is TRBJ1-2 and V is TRBV10-3, with 8 bases identical to TRBD1. In germline, CDR1 is ENHRY, CDR2 SYGVKD. The CDR3 is 14 residues long. The junction had 3 bases not matched to a gene; V was cut back by 2 bases and J by 4 bases. This CDR3 reads CAISEGDRSYGYTF. The CDR3 DNA sequence: TGTGCCATCAGTGAGGGGGACAGGTCCTATGGCTACACCTTC.

The chain is built from TRBV10-1 and TRBJ1-2, with TRBD1 as a possible D gene (6 bases). CDR1 and CDR2 from the germline V gene are WNHNN and SYGVQD (reference sequence). The CDR3 has 16 amino acids. Trimming took 0 bases from V and 6 from J, leaving 17 bases between them. The CDR3 spells CASSESPQGIGNGYTF. CDR3 bases: TGCGCCAGCAGTGAGTCACCGCAGGGGATTGGGAATGGCTACACCTTC.

The J gene is TRBJ2-1, the V gene TRBV19; 10 bases match TRBD1. CDR1 is LNHDA and CDR2 is SQIVND in the germline V gene (reference sequence). CDR3 length: 15 amino acids. V dropped 4 bases and J dropped 5; count of bases not matched to a gene: 5. CDR3 region: CASSRPGTGDNEQFF. For the CDR3, the DNA is TGTGCCAGTAGTAGGCCTGGGACAGGGGACAATGAGCAGTTCTTC.